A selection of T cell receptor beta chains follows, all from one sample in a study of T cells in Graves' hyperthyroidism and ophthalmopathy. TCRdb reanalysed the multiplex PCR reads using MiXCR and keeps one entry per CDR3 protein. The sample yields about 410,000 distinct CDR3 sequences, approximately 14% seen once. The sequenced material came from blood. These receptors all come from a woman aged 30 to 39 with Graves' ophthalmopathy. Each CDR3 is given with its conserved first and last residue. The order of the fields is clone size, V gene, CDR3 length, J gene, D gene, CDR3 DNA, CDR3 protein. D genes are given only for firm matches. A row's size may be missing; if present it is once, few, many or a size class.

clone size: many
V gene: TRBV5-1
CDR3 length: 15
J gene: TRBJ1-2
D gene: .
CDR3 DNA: TGCGCCAGCAGGGACCCGTCCGAACTCAGCTATGGCTACACCTTC
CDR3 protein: CASRDPSELSYGYTF

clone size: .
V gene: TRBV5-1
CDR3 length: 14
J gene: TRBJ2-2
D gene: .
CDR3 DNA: TGCGCCAGCACCAACAGGGCGCAAACCGGGGAGCTGTTTTTT
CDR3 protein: CASTNRAQTGELFF

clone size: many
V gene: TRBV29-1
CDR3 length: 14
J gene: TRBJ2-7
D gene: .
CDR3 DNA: TGCAGCGTCGCTTCTCCGGGCAGTTCCTACGAGCAGTACTTC
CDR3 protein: CSVASPGSSYEQYF

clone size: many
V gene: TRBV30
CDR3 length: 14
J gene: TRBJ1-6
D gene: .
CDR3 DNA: TGTGCCTGGGGCCGGGACGGGTATAATTCACCCCTCCACTTT
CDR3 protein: CAWGRDGYNSPLHF

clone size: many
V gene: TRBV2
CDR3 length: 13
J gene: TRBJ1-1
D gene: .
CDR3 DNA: TGTGCCAGCAAGTTGAACGGGAACACTGAAACTTTCTTT
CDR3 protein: CASKLNGNTETFF

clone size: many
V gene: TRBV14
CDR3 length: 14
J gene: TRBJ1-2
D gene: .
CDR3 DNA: TGTGCCAGCAGCCAAGGTCCAGGGACCTATGGCTACACCTTC
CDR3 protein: CASSQGPGTYGYTF

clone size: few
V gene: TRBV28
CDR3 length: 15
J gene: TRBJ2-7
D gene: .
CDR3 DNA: TGTGCCAGCAGTTTCCTATGGGACGGAACCTACGAGCAGTACTTC
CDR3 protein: CASSFLWDGTYEQYF

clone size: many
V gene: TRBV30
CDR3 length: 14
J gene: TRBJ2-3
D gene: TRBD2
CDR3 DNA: TGTGCCTGGAGTCGGGATCCGGGGGGTCATACGCAGTATTTT
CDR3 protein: CAWSRDPGGHTQYF

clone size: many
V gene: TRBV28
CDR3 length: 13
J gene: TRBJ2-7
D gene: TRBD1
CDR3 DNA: TGTGCTTGTCGACAGGGGGGGGGCTGGGAGCAGTACTTC
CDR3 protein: CACRQGGGWEQYF

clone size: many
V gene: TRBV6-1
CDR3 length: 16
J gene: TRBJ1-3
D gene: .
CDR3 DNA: TGTGCCAGCAGTCCTAATCAGGGCTCGGTCGGAAACACCATATATTTT
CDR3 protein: CASSPNQGSVGNTIYF

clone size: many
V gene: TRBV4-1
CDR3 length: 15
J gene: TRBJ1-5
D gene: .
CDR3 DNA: TGCGCCAGCAGCACTGACTTAGGGTCATGGCAGCCCCAGCATTTT
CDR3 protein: CASSTDLGSWQPQHF

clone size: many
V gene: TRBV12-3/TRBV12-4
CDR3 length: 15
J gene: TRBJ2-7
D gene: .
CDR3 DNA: TGTGCCAGCAGCGCAGGAGGGCTTTTCTCCTACGAGCAGTACTTC
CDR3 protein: CASSAGGLFSYEQYF

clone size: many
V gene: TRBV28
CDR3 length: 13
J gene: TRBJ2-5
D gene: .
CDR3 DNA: TGTGCCAGCAGGCGACAGGTACAAGAGACCCAGTACTTC
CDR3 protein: CASRRQVQETQYF

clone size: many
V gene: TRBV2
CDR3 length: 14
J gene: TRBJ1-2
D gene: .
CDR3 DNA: TGTGCCAGCAGGGGATCGACAGCTAACTATGGCTACACCTTC
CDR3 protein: CASRGSTANYGYTF